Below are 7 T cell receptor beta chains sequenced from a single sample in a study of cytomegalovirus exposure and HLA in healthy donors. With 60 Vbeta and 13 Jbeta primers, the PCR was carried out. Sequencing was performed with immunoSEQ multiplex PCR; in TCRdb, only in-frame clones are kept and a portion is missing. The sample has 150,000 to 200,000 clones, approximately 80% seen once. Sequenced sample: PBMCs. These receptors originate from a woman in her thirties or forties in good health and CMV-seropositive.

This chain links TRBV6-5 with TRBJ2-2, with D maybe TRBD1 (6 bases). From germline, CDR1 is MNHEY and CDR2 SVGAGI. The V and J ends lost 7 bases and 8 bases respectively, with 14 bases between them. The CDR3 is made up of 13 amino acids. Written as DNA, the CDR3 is TGTGCCAGCACCCGAGGGGGTGGTGGGGAGCTGTTTTTT. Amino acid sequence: CASTRGGGGELFF.

Written as DNA, the CDR3 is TGCAGCGTTGCACCCAGACAGAGCATGAACACTGAAGCTTTCTTT. Translating it yields CSVAPRQSMNTEAFF. The chain employs TRBV29-1 and TRBJ1-1; D might be TRBD1 (5 bases). CDR3 length: 15 amino acids. Germline loops: CDR1 SQVTM, CDR2 ANQGSEA. V was clipped by 4 bases and J by 0 bases, with 15 bases between them.

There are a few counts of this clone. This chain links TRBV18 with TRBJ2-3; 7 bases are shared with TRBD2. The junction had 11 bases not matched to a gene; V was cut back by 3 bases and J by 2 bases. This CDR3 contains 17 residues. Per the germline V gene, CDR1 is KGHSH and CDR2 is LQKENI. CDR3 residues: CASSPRGSGETTDTQYF. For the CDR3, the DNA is TGTGCCAGCTCACCTCGTGGGAGCGGGGAGACCACAGATACGCAGTATTTT.

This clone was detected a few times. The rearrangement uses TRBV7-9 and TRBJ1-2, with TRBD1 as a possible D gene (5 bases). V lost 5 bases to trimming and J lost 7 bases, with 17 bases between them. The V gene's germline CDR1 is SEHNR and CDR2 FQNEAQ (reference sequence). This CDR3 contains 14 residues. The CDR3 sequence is CASSILTVQGGYTF. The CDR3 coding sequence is TGTGCCAGCAGCATACTTACCGTTCAGGGTGGCTACACCTTC.

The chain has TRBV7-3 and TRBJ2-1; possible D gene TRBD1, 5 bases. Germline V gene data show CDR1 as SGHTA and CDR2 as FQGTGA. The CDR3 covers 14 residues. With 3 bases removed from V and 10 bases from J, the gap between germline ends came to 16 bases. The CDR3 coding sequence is TGTGCCAGCAGCTTGGGTAGGGGCGCGTCGGAGCAGTTCTTC. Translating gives CASSLGRGASEQFF. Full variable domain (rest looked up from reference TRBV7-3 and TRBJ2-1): GAGVSQTPSNKVTEKGKYVELRCDPISGHTALYWYRQSLGQGPEFLIYFQGTGAADDSGLPNDRFFAVRPEGSVSTLKIQRTERGDSAVYLCASSLGRGASEQFFGPGTRLTVL.

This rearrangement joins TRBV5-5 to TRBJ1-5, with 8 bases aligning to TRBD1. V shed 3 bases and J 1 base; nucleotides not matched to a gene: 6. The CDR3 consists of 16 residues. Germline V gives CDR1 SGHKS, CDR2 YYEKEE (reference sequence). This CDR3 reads CASSSDRAGSNQPQHF. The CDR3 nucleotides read TGTGCCAGCAGCTCGGACAGGGCAGGGAGCAATCAGCCCCAGCATTTT.

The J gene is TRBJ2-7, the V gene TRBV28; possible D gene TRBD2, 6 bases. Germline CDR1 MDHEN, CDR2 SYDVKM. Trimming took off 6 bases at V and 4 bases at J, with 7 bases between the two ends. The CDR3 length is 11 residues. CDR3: CASSGGYEQYF. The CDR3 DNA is TGTGCCAGCAGCGGGGGTTACGAGCAGTACTTC.